Below, 26 T cell receptor beta chains from the same sample are listed, as sequenced in a study of follicular helper T cells after annual influenza vaccination. The time point is: 2014-2015 season, pre-vaccination. The method was immunoSEQ multiplex PCR; TCRdb's version includes in-frame clones alone and lacks a portion of them. The sample contains around 25,000 clones, 80% to 90% of which appear only once. The input for sequencing was CXCR5+ CD38- circulating T follicular helper cells from blood, taken on the day of influenza vaccination. Regarding subset: circulating Tfh, non-naive CD4+CXCR5+PD-1+ (ICOS+CD38+ or ICOS-CD38-). Receptors were obtained from an adult who received the influenza vaccine.

In DNA, the CDR3 is TGTGCCAGCAACTCGGACAGGGACGGCGAGCAGTACTTC. Its translation is CASNSDRDGEQYF. The chain carries TRBV2 and TRBJ2-7; the match to TRBD1 covers 8 bases. The CDR3 has 13 amino acids. The germline V gene encodes CDR1 SNHLY and CDR2 FYNNEI. J gave up 6 bases and V 7 bases, and 8 bases lay outside the gene matches.

The chain carries TRBV2 and TRBJ1-4, with TRBD1 identical over 8 bases. This CDR3 comprises 15 residues. Per germline, CDR1 SNHLY and CDR2 FYNNEI. Trimming cost V 6 bases and J 7 bases; bases outside gene matches: 10. The CDR3 nucleotides read TGTGCCAGCAGCCAAGGACAGGGTCTGGGTGAAAAACTGTTTTTT. Its translation is CASSQGQGLGEKLFF. Full variable domain (missing parts from reference TRBV2 and TRBJ1-4): EPEVTQTPSHQVTQMGQEVILRCVPISNHLYFYWYRQILGQKVEFLVSFYNNEISEKSEIFDDQFSVERPDGSNFTLKIRSTKLEDSAMYFCASSQGQGLGEKLFFGSGTQLSVL.

The chain carries TRBV14 and TRBJ2-6, with D maybe TRBD2 (6 bases). CDR1 is SGHDN, CDR2 FVKESK, per germline. The CDR3 consists of 20 residues. V lost 0 bases, J lost 0 bases, and 18 bases lay in between. This CDR3 reads CASSQELRAGISSGANVLTF. The DNA for the CDR3 is TGTGCCAGCAGCCAAGAACTCCGGGCGGGGATAAGCTCTGGGGCCAACGTCCTGACTTTC.

J is TRBJ2-5 and V is TRBV6-6, with 10 bases lining up with TRBD1. V lost 6 bases to trimming and J lost 3 bases; unmatched junction nucleotides: 1. The CDR3 sequence is 13 residues long. Germline V gives CDR1 MNHNY, CDR2 SVGAGI (reference sequence). Written as DNA, the CDR3 is TGTGCCAGCAGGACAGGGGGCGAAGAGACCCAGTACTTC. Its translation: CASRTGGEETQYF.

The chain couples TRBV5-1 to TRBJ2-1; 9 bases agree with TRBD1. CDR1 and CDR2 from the germline V gene are SGHRS and YFSETQ. The CDR3 length is 15 residues. V dropped 0 bases and J dropped 6; count of bases not matched to a gene: 4. CDR3 loop: CASSLEGTGLNEQFF. In nucleotides, the CDR3 is TGCGCCAGCAGCTTGGAGGGGACAGGGCTCAATGAGCAGTTCTTC.

The genes are TRBV28 and TRBJ1-5; D may be TRBD1 (6 bases). The CDR3 contains 14 residues. Germline CDR1 and CDR2: MDHEN and SYDVKM. Trimming removed 8 bases from V and 0 bases from J, with 11 bases in between. The DNA of the CDR3 is TGTGCCAGCCGGGACACCAATAGCAATCAGCCCCAGCATTTT. Translation: CASRDTNSNQPQHF.

CDR3 DNA sequence: TGTGCCAGCAGACGCTCAAGACAGGGGCAGGGCACCGGGGAGCTGTTTTTT. Translation: CASRRSRQGQGTGELFF. This chain connects TRBV28 to TRBJ2-2, with 8 bases lining up with TRBD1. There are 17 residues in the CDR3. Germline trimming cut 6 bases from V and 4 bases from J; bases unmatched to any gene: 13. The V gene's germline CDR1 is MDHEN and CDR2 SYDVKM.

This clone was detected once. This chain connects TRBV5-6 to TRBJ2-5; a possible D gene is TRBD1 (7 bases). The CDR3 has 14 amino acids. The germline CDR1 and CDR2 sequences are SGHDT and YYEEEE. Trimming shortened V by 5 bases and J by 2 bases, and 13 bases separated the two germline ends. The CDR3 is CASRGAGGQETQYF. CDR3 nucleotide sequence: TGTGCCAGCAGAGGGGCAGGGGGGCAAGAGACCCAGTACTTC.

V usage is TRBV18 and J usage is TRBJ1-1, with 12 bases lining up with TRBD1. CDR1 and CDR2 from the germline V gene are KGHSH and LQKENI. CDR3 length: 17 residues. The ends lost 6 bases at V and 1 base at J; junction bases unmatched: 9. CDR3 DNA sequence: TGTGCCAGCTCGTCCGGGACAGGGGGCCATCGGAACACTGAAGCTTTCTTT. It is translated as CASSSGTGGHRNTEAFF.

This sequence joins TRBV29-1 and TRBJ2-3; 8 bases agree with TRBD2. J was trimmed by 5 bases and V by 3 bases; bases with no gene match: 4. This CDR3 has 13 amino acids. From germline, CDR1 is SQVTM and CDR2 ANQGSEA. The CDR3 sequence is CSVDARGGDTQYF. The CDR3 nucleotides are TGCAGCGTTGACGCTCGGGGGGGAGATACGCAGTATTTT.

The chain combines TRBV5-1 with TRBJ2-5; D is unclear. The end of the DNA aligns better with TRBJ2-7, so the J call may be wrong. The CDR3 has 15 residues. Germline assignment: CDR1 SGHRS and CDR2 YFSETQ. For the CDR3, the DNA is TGCGCCAGCAGCTTGGGGGCAGCTAATGCCTACGAGCAGTACTTC. This translates into CASSLGAANAYEQYF.

The chain joins TRBV6-6 to TRBJ2-2; TRBD1 is a possible D gene (6 bases). The CDR3 spans 16 residues. Germline CDR1 reads MNHNY; CDR2 reads SVGAGI (reference sequence). Trimming took 4 bases from V and 4 from J, leaving 16 bases between them. The CDR3 nucleotides are TGTGCCAGCAGTTCCCCCGGGACACCGGGCACCGGGGAGCTGTTTTTT. It specifies CASSSPGTPGTGELFF.

CDR3 DNA sequence: TGCGCCAGCAGCCAAGAGGGAGGGGTGATTAACACTGAAGCTTTCTTT. Residues: CASSQEGGVINTEAFF. The gene calls are TRBV4-1 and TRBJ1-1; D is perhaps TRBD1 (5 bases). V lost 0 bases to trimming and J lost 2 bases, with 13 bases between them. The length of the CDR3 is 16 residues. Germline CDR1 reads MGHRA; CDR2 reads YSYEKL.

This chain connects TRBV6-1 to TRBJ1-5; 7 positions agree with TRBD1. Germline CDR1 is MNHNS and CDR2 is SASEGT. After removal of 6 bases from V and 11 bases from J, the junction contained 13 bases not matched to a gene. This CDR3 is built from 14 residues. The DNA for the CDR3 is TGTGCCAGCAGCCTTAGACAGGGCCGAATGGCCCAGCATTTT. This translates into CASSLRQGRMAQHF.

This clone showed up just a few times. The chain carries TRBV11-2 and TRBJ1-1, with 7 bases lining up with TRBD1. The germline gives CDR1 SGHAT, CDR2 FQNNGV. CDR3 size: 14 residues. V dropped 3 bases and J dropped 5; count of bases not matched to a gene: 6. Here the CDR3 DNA reads TGTGCCAGCAGCTTGACCCAACAGGGGACTGAAGCTTTCTTT. Translating it yields CASSLTQQGTEAFF.

CDR3 sequence reads: CASTADRDDEQYF. The CDR3 DNA is TGTGCCAGCACTGCGGACAGGGACGACGAGCAGTACTTC. This chain uses TRBV2 with TRBJ2-7, with 8 positions matching TRBD1. The CDR3 runs to 13 residues. The J segment lost 5 bases and the V segment lost 7 bases, leaving 7 bases of the junction unmatched. The germline CDR1 and CDR2 sequences are SNHLY and FYNNEI.

This clone was recorded only once. This sequence joins TRBV6-5 and TRBJ1-6, with D unresolved. Germline values: CDR1 MNHEY, CDR2 SVGAGI. Trimming left V 6 bases short and J 7 bases short, with 13 bases between. The CDR3 covers 14 residues. Here the CDR3 DNA reads TGTGCCAGCAGAGAGCCGATAATAAATTCACCCCTCCACTTT. The encoded protein is CASREPIINSPLHF.

The gene calls are TRBV9 and TRBJ1-3; weak D call: TRBD1 (5 bases). The V and J ends lost 0 bases and 0 bases respectively, with 13 bases between them. The CDR3 covers 17 residues. Germline lookup yields CDR1 SGDLS and CDR2 YYNGEE. The CDR3, as DNA: TGTGCCAGCAGCGTAGGGGGCCAGCCCGACTCTGGAAACACCATATATTTT. Translating it yields CASSVGGQPDSGNTIYF.

The gene calls are TRBV9 and TRBJ2-1, with 8 bases identical to TRBD2. The CDR3 contains 16 residues. From germline, CDR1 is SGDLS and CDR2 YYNGEE. J was trimmed by 3 bases and V by 4 bases; bases with no gene match: 9. The DNA of the CDR3 is TGTGCCAGCAGCTCTCTGACAAGCGGGGGCTACAATGAGCAGTTCTTC. Translated: CASSSLTSGGYNEQFF.

The rearrangement joins TRBV6-6 to TRBJ2-3, with D possibly TRBD2 on 5 matching bases. CDR3 size: 15 residues. Looked up from germline, CDR1 is MNHNY and CDR2 is SVGAGI (reference sequence). V was pared by 8 bases and J by 8 bases, with 23 bases between. In nucleotides, the CDR3 is TGTGCCAGCGGATCCCCCCGGGGTGGCTCGGCTACGCAGTATTTT. Its translation: CASGSPRGGSATQYF.

J is TRBJ1-2 and V is TRBV7-6, with D maybe TRBD1 (6 bases). Germline values: CDR1 SGHVS, CDR2 FNYEAQ. V lost 6 bases to trimming and J lost 6 bases, with 17 bases between them. The CDR3 contains 14 residues. The CDR3 spells CASSSTGSRDGYTF. DNA for the CDR3: TGTGCCAGCAGTTCTACAGGGTCACGCGATGGCTACACCTTC.

The chain carries TRBV15 and TRBJ2-7; 10 bases align to TRBD1. Germline CDR1 and CDR2: LNHNV and YYDKDF (reference sequence). The CDR3 sequence is 15 residues long. J gave up 2 bases and V 3 bases, and 4 bases lay outside the gene matches. For the CDR3, the DNA is TGTGCCACCAGCAGGGGCGGGACAGGGGCCTACGAGCAGTACTTC. This codes for CATSRGGTGAYEQYF.

In this sample, this clone turned up once. The chain has TRBV5-1 and TRBJ2-3; D perhaps matches TRBD2 (5 bases). This CDR3 region has 13 residues. With 1 base removed from V and 4 bases from J, the gap between germline ends came to 7 bases. The germline CDR1 and CDR2 sequences are SGHRS and YFSETQ. The CDR3 DNA sequence: TGCGCCAGCAGCTTGTTCGGGGCAGATACGCAGTATTTT. Amino acids: CASSLFGADTQYF.

The J gene is TRBJ2-7, the V gene TRBV5-1, with D tentatively TRBD2 (5 bases). Trimming removed 0 bases at V and 1 base at J, with 8 bases between. The CDR3 extends over 14 amino acids. The V gene's germline CDR1 is SGHRS and CDR2 YFSETQ. CDR3 nucleotides: TGCGCCAGCAGCTTGGTAACTAGTTCCTACGAGCAGTACTTC. Protein sequence: CASSLVTSSYEQYF. The full variable domain, in which reference TRBV5-1 and TRBJ2-7 provide the parts outside the CDR3, is KAGVTQTPRYLIKTRGQQVTLSCSPISGHRSVSWYQQTPGQGLQFLFEYFSETQRNKGNFPGRFSGRQFSNSRSEMNVSTLELGDSALYLCASSLVTSSYEQYFGPGTRLTVT.

V gene TRBV29-1 combines with J gene TRBJ2-2; 14 bases are shared with TRBD2. The CDR3 extends over 16 amino acids. Germline trimming cut 7 bases from V and 5 bases from J; bases unmatched to any gene: 9. CDR1 SQVTM and CDR2 ANQGSEA come from the germline V gene. The CDR3 DNA sequence: TGCAGCGGTGGGACTAGCGGGAGTTTTCTAACCGGGGAGCTGTTTTTT. It codes for CSGGTSGSFLTGELFF.

This chain uses TRBV19 with TRBJ2-2; weak D call: TRBD1 (6 bases). This CDR3 spans 17 amino acids. V was trimmed by 5 bases and J by 4 bases, leaving 20 bases between them. Germline CDR1 and CDR2: LNHDA and SQIVND (reference sequence). CDR3 amino acids: CASSAKGHRWGTGELFF. CDR3 DNA sequence: TGTGCCAGTAGTGCCAAGGGACACCGATGGGGCACCGGGGAGCTGTTTTTT.